A selection of T cell receptor beta chains follows, all from one sample in a study of human T cells and chemical hapten exposure. Each CDR3 protein gets one entry after TCRdb re-called the 5' RACE reads with MiXCR. The table shows around 140,000 distinct CDR3 sequences, with approximately 4% occurring only once. The origin of the receptors is a female donor in good health. Each CDR3 is given with its conserved first and last residue. Fields, in order: J gene, clone size, D gene, V gene, CDR3 DNA, CDR3 protein. The D gene is left open where the match is weak. Not all rows give a size; the values are once, few, many and, for expanded clones, a class.

>TRBJ1-1|many|NA|TRBV20-1
TGCAGTGCACAGGGAAGGACTGAAGCTTTCTTT
CSAQGRTEAFF
>TRBJ2-1|many|TRBD1|TRBV29-1
TGCAGCGTTGGGTTTAGGGGGCTAAGCAATGAGCAGTTCTTC
CSVGFRGLSNEQFF
>TRBJ1-5|many|TRBD1|TRBV12-3/TRBV12-4
TGTGCCAGCAGCCCTCCGAGTTCAGGGGGGGGTCAGCCCCAGCATTTT
CASSPPSSGGGQPQHF
>TRBJ2-1|many|TRBD1|TRBV7-9
TGTGCCAGCAGCCGGCTAACAGGGGGCATCTCCTACAATGAGCAGTTCTTC
CASSRLTGGISYNEQFF
>TRBJ2-4|many|NA|TRBV6-9
TGTGCCGGCCTCCCCCGACCGAGACGGGACCTTCGGCTGAAAAACATTCAGTACTTC
CAGLPRPRRDLRLKNIQYF
>TRBJ2-7|many|TRBD2|TRBV7-9
TGTGCCAGCAGTAAAAGGACTAGCGGGGGCCGAACCTACGAGCAGTACTTC
CASSKRTSGGRTYEQYF
>TRBJ1-5|NA|TRBD1|TRBV5-6
TGTGCCAGCAGCTTGGGGGACAGGGATAGCAATCAGCCCCAGCATTTT
CASSLGDRDSNQPQHF
>TRBJ2-1|NA|TRBD2|TRBV10-3
TGTGCCATCAGCGTTCGGACTAGCGGGGGGGCTGGCAATGAGCAGTTCTTC
CAISVRTSGGAGNEQFF
>TRBJ2-1|many|TRBD2|TRBV5-1
TGCGCCAGCAGACAACTAGCGGGGGGGCCACGGGATGAGCAGTTCTTC
CASRQLAGGPRDEQFF
>TRBJ1-2|many|TRBD1|TRBV7-9
TGTGCCAGCAGCTGGACAGGAGGAGGGTATGGCTACACCTTC
CASSWTGGGYGYTF
>TRBJ2-2|many|NA|TRBV7-9
TGTGCCAGCAGCCCCGGTACACCGAACACCGGGGAGCTGTTTTTT
CASSPGTPNTGELFF
>TRBJ2-1|many|TRBD2|TRBV7-2
TGTGCCAGCAGCTTATTCCTAAGGACTAGCGGGGGGGGTGAGCAGTTCTTC
CASSLFLRTSGGGEQFF
>TRBJ1-5|many|NA|TRBV15
TGTGCCACCAGCAGAGATCTGGGCAGGCGTGGGTATAGCAATCAGCCCCAGCATTTT
CATSRDLGRRGYSNQPQHF
>TRBJ2-2|many|NA|TRBV20-1
TGCAGTGCTAGAGATCCGGAGCAGTCCCACACCGGGGAGCTGTTTTTT
CSARDPEQSHTGELFF
>TRBJ2-6|many|NA|TRBV5-1
TGCGCCAGCAGAAACAGGGTTGGCGGGGCCAACGTCCTGACTTTC
CASRNRVGGANVLTF
>TRBJ1-1|many|NA|TRBV5-1
TGCGCCAGCAGCTTGGACAGGGCGGGAACTGAAGCTTTCTTT
CASSLDRAGTEAFF
>TRBJ2-1|NA|TRBD2|TRBV19
TGTGCCACACGGGGGGATTACTCCTACAATGAGCAGTTCTTC
CATRGDYSYNEQFF
>TRBJ1-6|many|NA|TRBV14
TGTGCCAGCAGCCAAGAAGTCAGGAACTCACCCCTCCACTTT
CASSQEVRNSPLHF
>TRBJ1-2|many|NA|TRBV20-1
TGCAGTGCTAGCGTGCAACAGGGCGGCTTTAACTATGGCTACACCTTC
CSASVQQGGFNYGYTF
>TRBJ1-2|many|NA|TRBV2
TGTGCCAGCTTACCCATGGACACGGTAGACTATGGCTACACCTTC
CASLPMDTVDYGYTF
>TRBJ1-5|many|TRBD1|TRBV6-6
TGTGCCAGCAGTTACTCGAGGGCAGGGGGCGATCAGCCCCAGCATTTT
CASSYSRAGGDQPQHF
>TRBJ2-1|many|TRBD2|TRBV20-1
TGCAGTGCTAGAGATCCAGAAGCGGGGGGATCCTACAATGAGCAGTTCTTC
CSARDPEAGGSYNEQFF
>TRBJ2-7|many|NA|TRBV28
TGTGCCAGCAGTTTAGGAGATTACGAGCAGTACTTC
CASSLGDYEQYF
>TRBJ1-5|many|NA|TRBV5-7
TGTGCCAGCAGCTCGGACCCGAGCAATCAGCCCCAGCATTTT
CASSSDPSNQPQHF
>TRBJ1-4|many|NA|TRBV12-3/TRBV12-4
TGTGCCAGCAGTGTCGACAGCCGGACTAATGAAAAACTGTTTTTT
CASSVDSRTNEKLFF
>TRBJ2-6|many|NA|TRBV9
TGTGCCAGCAGCGCCCCCCCAGCTGTCTGGGGGGCCAACGTCCTGACTTTC
CASSAPPAVWGANVLTF
>TRBJ2-1|many|TRBD1|TRBV19
TGTGCCAGTAGTAAGGATCAGGGGGACCACAATGAGCAGTTCTTC
CASSKDQGDHNEQFF
>TRBJ1-2|NA|NA|TRBV5-4
TGTGCCAGCAGCCCAAGGGCGACCCATGGCTACACCTTC
CASSPRATHGYTF
>TRBJ2-3|NA|TRBD2|TRBV5-1
TGCGCCAGCAGCGGCGGGAGTGCTAGCACAGATACGCAGTATTTT
CASSGGSASTDTQYF
>TRBJ2-3|many|NA|TRBV20-1
TGCAGTGCTAGACTGCCTTTTAGCACAGATACGCAGTATTTT
CSARLPFSTDTQYF
>TRBJ1-5|NA|TRBD1|TRBV30
TGTGCCTGGAGTGTACAACAGGGGGCTGGTCAGCCCCAGCATTTT
CAWSVQQGAGQPQHF
>TRBJ2-3|many|TRBD2|TRBV10-3
TGTGCCATCAGTGAGTCCCCTAGCGGGGGGACAACGGCCGGAGATACGCAGTATTTT
CAISESPSGGTTAGDTQYF
>TRBJ2-3|NA|TRBD2|TRBV7-3
TGTGCCAGCAGCTTAACATCGGGACTAGCGGGGGGCATAGATACAGATACGCAGTATTTT
CASSLTSGLAGGIDTDTQYF
>TRBJ2-7|many|TRBD1|TRBV4-3
TGCGCCAGCAGCCATCGATTTAAGGGACAGGGGACCTACGAGCAGTACTTC
CASSHRFKGQGTYEQYF
>TRBJ1-1|many|NA|TRBV6-2/TRBV6-3
TGTGCCAGCAGGACAGTTCCAATGAACACTGAAGCTTTCTTT
CASRTVPMNTEAFF
>TRBJ2-1|many|NA|TRBV7-9
TGTGCCAGCAGCTTAGAACGGCCTAATGAGCAGTTCTTC
CASSLERPNEQFF
>TRBJ2-4|few|NA|TRBV20-1
TGCAGTGCTAGAGATTTTTCGGGCGCTAACATTCAGTACTTC
CSARDFSGANIQYF
>TRBJ2-2|many|NA|TRBV27
TGTGCCAGCAGTGCCACAGGGCCCGGGGAGCTGTTTTTT
CASSATGPGELFF
>TRBJ2-3|many|NA|TRBV29-1
TGCAGCGTTTCTGCTCGCACAGATACGCAGTATTTT
CSVSARTDTQYF
>TRBJ2-5|many|NA|TRBV28
TGTGCCAGCAGTTGGCGAGAGACCCAGTACTTC
CASSWRETQYF